The 24 T cell receptor beta chains below were found in one sample sequenced in a study of blood T cell repertoires in COVID-19. Measured with immunoSEQ multiplex PCR; TCRdb has only the in-frame clones, and not every one. The profile shows 250,000 or so clones, approximately 90% of them singletons. The sequencing input was PBMCs or T cells enriched from blood (not recorded which). Receptor source: a man in his forties or fifties who had been exposed to COVID-19.

J is TRBJ1-4 and V is TRBV27, with 11 nucleotides matching TRBD1. Trimming removed 6 bases from V and 5 bases from J; junction bases left unmatched: 14. CDR1 MNHEY and CDR2 SMNVEV come from the germline V gene (reference sequence). CDR3 size: 18 residues. CDR3 sequence reads: CASSLYGQGALKNEKLFF. CDR3 nucleotide sequence: TGTGCCAGCAGCCTTTATGGACAGGGGGCACTTAAAAATGAAAAACTGTTTTTT. The entire variable domain, with the rest obtained from reference TRBV27 and TRBJ1-4, is as follows: EAQVTQNPRYLITVTGKKLTVTCSQNMNHEYMSWYRQDPGLGLRQIYYSMNVEVTDKGDVPEGYKVSRKEKRNFPLILESPSPNQTSLYFCASSLYGQGALKNEKLFFGSGTQLSVL.

This chain links TRBV5-4 with TRBJ2-7; TRBD2 is a possible D gene (7 bases). The ends were cut back, 3 bases at V and 4 bases at J, with 23 bases in the middle. Germline CDR1 SGHNT, CDR2 YYREEE (reference sequence). CDR3 length: 17 residues. CDR3 loop: CASSSDGGPDLLYEQYF. CDR3 in DNA: TGTGCCAGCAGCTCCGACGGGGGGCCCGACCTTCTGTACGAGCAGTACTTC.

A single count supports this clone. Other DNA sequences in this specimen translate into the identical CDR3. CDR3 in amino acids: CASSLEEGAYEQYF. CDR3 in DNA: TGCGCCAGCAGCTTGGAGGAGGGAGCCTACGAGCAGTACTTC. The chain is built from TRBV5-1 and TRBJ2-7; D might be TRBD2 (6 bases). The V end lost 0 bases, the J end lost 2 bases, and 9 bases lay between the germline ends. The CDR3 spans 14 residues. Germline CDR1 and CDR2: SGHRS and YFSETQ.

The chain couples TRBV27 to TRBJ1-1; D gene uncertain. Germline V gene data show CDR1 as MNHEY and CDR2 as SMNVEV (reference sequence). CDR3 length: 16 residues. Trimming removed 1 base from V and 2 bases from J, with 14 bases in between. The CDR3 loop reads CASSLLSGEGNTEAFF. The DNA of the CDR3 is TGTGCCAGCAGTTTATTGTCCGGGGAGGGAAACACTGAAGCTTTCTTT.

The rearrangement uses TRBV10-2 and TRBJ1-6, with 10 positions matching TRBD1. Unmatched junction bases numbered 11, after V lost 4 bases and J lost 5 bases. The CDR3 extends over 18 amino acids. Germline CDR1 and CDR2: WSHSY and SAAADI. DNA for the CDR3: TGCGCCAGCAGTGGACAGGGGGCGAGCGGCGGGCATAATTCACCCCTCCACTTT. The encoded protein is CASSGQGASGGHNSPLHF.

This sequence joins TRBV5-6 and TRBJ1-1, with TRBD1 matching over 9 bases. The CDR3 covers 15 residues. V lost 5 bases and J lost 0; bases outside the gene matches: 5. Germline V gene data show CDR1 as SGHDT and CDR2 as YYEEEE. The CDR3 here is CASRRRDRVNTEAFF. CDR3 DNA sequence: TGTGCCAGCAGGCGAAGGGACAGGGTGAACACTGAAGCTTTCTTT.

V gene TRBV21-1 combines with J gene TRBJ2-2; the table names TRBD1, a call not compared with the DNA. TRBV21-1 is a pseudogene segment. This CDR3 is built from 17 residues. For the CDR3, the DNA is TGTGCCAGCAGCAAAGCCCCAGACAGGGAGAACACCGGGGAGCTGTTTTTT. As protein: CASSKAPDRENTGELFF.

V gene TRBV5-1 combines with J gene TRBJ2-6, with 7 bases lining up with TRBD1. The J segment lost 2 bases and the V segment lost 6 bases, leaving 2 bases of the junction unmatched. This CDR3 has 14 amino acids. Germline V gene lookup returns CDR1 SGHRS and CDR2 YFSETQ. The CDR3 spells CASKQGPGANVLTF. Written as DNA, the CDR3 is TGCGCCAGCAAACAGGGGCCTGGGGCCAACGTCCTGACTTTC.

J is TRBJ1-2 and V is TRBV28; TRBD1 is a possible D gene (5 bases). The CDR3 length is 12 residues. Germline CDR1 MDHEN, CDR2 SYDVKM. The V end was cut by 5 bases, the J end by 5 bases, with 9 bases between. The CDR3 DNA follows: TGTGCCAGCAGTAGACAGACGTATGGCTACACCTTC. Its protein product is CASSRQTYGYTF.

About this clone itself: Different DNA sequences within this sample yield the same CDR3. The chain recombines TRBV4-2 with TRBJ2-7, with TRBD2 matching over 7 bases. Germline CDR1 LGHNA, CDR2 YNFKEQ. The ends lost 0 bases at V and 2 bases at J; junction bases unmatched: 4. CDR3 length: 15 amino acids. The CDR3 loop reads CASSQDFGGTYEQYF. Written as DNA, the CDR3 is TGTGCCAGCAGCCAAGATTTCGGGGGGACCTACGAGCAGTACTTC.

The CDR3 DNA reads as TGTGCCAGCAGTTCGCAGACTAGCGGGAGAATTTCAAATGAGCAGTTCTTC. This gives the protein CASSSQTSGRISNEQFF. The chain has TRBV28 and TRBJ2-1; 12 bases map to TRBD2. The CDR3 is 17 amino acids. Germline assignment: CDR1 MDHEN and CDR2 SYDVKM. Trimming cost V 4 bases and J 7 bases; bases outside gene matches: 11. The complete variable domain, with remaining parts taken from reference TRBV28 and TRBJ2-1, reads DVKVTQSSRYLVKRTGEKVFLECVQDMDHENMFWYRQDPGLGLRLIYFSYDVKMKEKGDIPEGYSVSREKKERFSLILESASTNQTSMYLCASSSQTSGRISNEQFFGPGTRLTVL.

This clone showed up just once. The chain couples TRBV9 to TRBJ1-2; D gene ambiguous. CDR1 SGDLS and CDR2 YYNGEE come from the germline V gene. Trimming removed 0 bases at V and 3 bases at J, with 12 bases between. The CDR3 has 15 amino acids. CDR3 sequence: CASSVDPGPDYGYTF. Here the CDR3 DNA reads TGTGCCAGCAGCGTAGACCCAGGCCCTGACTATGGCTACACCTTC.

V gene TRBV19 combines with J gene TRBJ2-2; 8 positions agree with TRBD2. The CDR3 extends over 17 amino acids. Per germline, CDR1 LNHDA and CDR2 SQIVND (reference sequence). The V segment lost 3 bases and the J segment 1 base; nucleotides outside the gene matches: 7. The CDR3 DNA is TGTGCCAGTAGTATCCTAGCGGGTGCTGTGAACACCGGGGAGCTGTTTTTT. It encodes CASSILAGAVNTGELFF.

This chain links TRBV6-5 with TRBJ2-7; maybe TRBD1 (6 bases). The germline V and J ends were trimmed by 6 bases and 1 base, with 16 bases remaining between them. From germline, CDR1 is MNHEY and CDR2 SVGAGI. The CDR3 runs to 15 residues. DNA for the CDR3: TGTGCCAGCAGGGCAGCCCCGGACAGTTCCTACGAGCAGTACTTC. Translated: CASRAAPDSSYEQYF.

The chain is built from TRBV7-9 and TRBJ2-1, with 11 bases lining up with TRBD2. There are 15 residues in the CDR3. V gave up 5 bases and J gave up 7 bases; unmatched junction bases: 7. In germline, CDR1 is SEHNR, CDR2 FQNEAQ (reference sequence). CDR3 sequence (DNA): TGTGCCAGCAGCCAACCGGGACTAGCGGTGAATGAGCAGTTCTTC. Protein: CASSQPGLAVNEQFF.

As DNA, the CDR3 is TGTGCCAGCAGCCAAGACGGGGGTCAAGGGGAGCTGTTTTTT. This sequence encodes CASSQDGGQGELFF. The chain joins TRBV3-1 (or the pseudogene TRBV3-2) to TRBJ2-2, with a possible D match to TRBD2 (6 bases). V was clipped by 0 bases and J by 8 bases, with 10 bases between them. Germline loops: CDR1 LGHDT, CDR2 YNNKEL (reference sequence). The CDR3 is 14 residues long.

The chain joins TRBV30 to TRBJ1-5, with D unresolved. Germline loops: CDR1 GTSNPN, CDR2 SVGIG (reference sequence). V was clipped by 2 bases and J by 9 bases, with 14 bases between them. This CDR3 spans 13 amino acids. In nucleotides, the CDR3 is TGTGCCTGGAGTCCTCCCAGTTTTCGGCCCCAGCATTTT. It encodes CAWSPPSFRPQHF.

The rearrangement joins TRBV25-1 to TRBJ2-4; weak D call: TRBD1 (6 bases). V gave up 2 bases and J gave up 6 bases, with 17 bases separating them. CDR1 and CDR2 from the germline V gene are MGHDK and SYGVNS. The CDR3 runs to 16 residues. Here the CDR3 DNA reads TGTGCCAGCAGTGAAACTAGGGGACAAGTTGGAAACATTCAGTACTTC. Translation: CASSETRGQVGNIQYF.

The V call is TRBV6-2 or TRBV6-3, the J call TRBJ2-1, with D unclear. Germline values: CDR1 MNHEY, CDR2 SVGEGT. The germline V and J ends were trimmed by 0 bases and 6 bases, with 3 bases remaining between them. The CDR3 extends over 12 amino acids. The CDR3 loop reads CASSYSGNEQFF. CDR3 nucleotide sequence: TGTGCCAGCAGTTACTCCGGCAATGAGCAGTTCTTC.

The chain uses TRBV27 and TRBJ2-1; 13 bases are a match to TRBD2. CDR1 MNHEY and CDR2 SMNVEV come from the germline V gene (reference sequence). V lost 3 bases to trimming and J lost 7 bases; unmatched junction nucleotides: 6. The CDR3 consists of 16 residues. In nucleotides, the CDR3 is TGTGCCAGCAGTTTCCAGGGACTAGCGGGGAGGAATGAGCAGTTCTTC. Its protein is CASSFQGLAGRNEQFF.

The V and J genes are TRBV6-2 or TRBV6-3 and TRBJ1-2, with D unresolved. The CDR3 covers 16 residues. V was shortened by 5 bases and J by 2 bases, with 18 bases between the two germline ends. Germline-derived CDR1 and CDR2 are MNHEY and SVGEGT. DNA of the CDR3: TGTGCCAGCAGTAAACCCAGTGCGAGCGGCAACTATGGCTACACCTTC. Translating gives CASSKPSASGNYGYTF.

This clone was seen just once. The rearrangement uses TRBV18 and TRBJ2-1; tentatively, D is TRBD2 (6 bases). This CDR3 has 16 amino acids. Trimming took off 2 bases at V and 0 bases at J, with 11 bases between the two ends. Germline V gene data show CDR1 as KGHSH and CDR2 as LQKENI. DNA of the CDR3: TGTGCCAGCTCACCAGAGGCGGGGATCTCCTACAATGAGCAGTTCTTC. This codes for CASSPEAGISYNEQFF.

This chain connects TRBV5-1 to TRBJ2-7; 8 bases fit TRBD2. This CDR3 has 16 amino acids. Germline V lookup: CDR1 SGHRS, CDR2 YFSETQ. V shed 2 bases, J shed 3 bases, and the junction held 10 bases outside the gene matches. CDR3 sequence: CASSLGFSAGGYEQYF. The CDR3 DNA follows: TGCGCCAGCAGCTTAGGATTCTCGGCGGGAGGCTACGAGCAGTACTTC.

This sequence joins TRBV19 and TRBJ2-2, with 7 bases that match TRBD1. V shed 6 bases, J shed 0 bases, and the junction held 4 bases outside the gene matches. Germline CDR1 and CDR2: LNHDA and SQIVND (reference sequence). The CDR3 is 15 residues long. As DNA, the CDR3 is TGTGCCAGTAGAACCGGGACAGCGAACACCGGGGAGCTGTTTTTT. Translating it yields CASRTGTANTGELFF.